These 10 T cell receptor beta chains were all obtained from the same sample, sequenced in a study of CD8 T cells in Susac syndrome. The authors reverse transcribed roughly 0.5 to 1 ug RNA with random hexamers. TCRdb fed the immunoSEQ multiplex PCR reads into MiXCR, producing one record per CDR3 protein. The repertoire holds about 250,000 distinct CDR3 sequences, 93% seen once, with approximately 0.07% in the top ten. The sequenced sample was CD4+ T cells from PBMCs. The receptors originated from a human donor with multiple sclerosis.

This rearrangement joins TRBV12-3 or TRBV12-4 to TRBJ1-6; 9 bases line up with TRBD1. With V trimmed by 7 bases and J by 4 bases, 8 bases remained unmatched. The CDR3 runs 16 residues. CDR3 amino acids: CASKGATGGYNSPLHF. DNA for the CDR3: TGTGCCAGCAAAGGGGCGACAGGGGGTTATAATTCACCCCTCCACTTT.

The chain combines TRBV11-2 with TRBJ2-3; D call uncertain. The CDR3 has 12 amino acids. The germline V and J ends were trimmed by 7 bases and 1 base, with 6 bases remaining between them. Germline V gives CDR1 SGHAT, CDR2 FQNNGV. CDR3 residues: CASTRRTDTQYF. CDR3 DNA sequence: TGTGCCAGCACCCGACGCACAGATACGCAGTATTTT.

The rearrangement uses TRBV6-1 and TRBJ2-2; no firm D call. The CDR3 is 12 amino acids. V lost 2 bases, J lost 7 bases, and 5 bases lay in between. The V gene's germline CDR1 is MNHNS and CDR2 SASEGT. In nucleotides, the CDR3 is TGTGCCAGCAGTGAATTTATCGGGGAGCTGTTTTTT. It is translated as CASSEFIGELFF.

This clonotype was observed a handful of times. The rearrangement links TRBV30 to TRBJ1-2; 7 bases are a match to TRBD1. This CDR3 spans 10 amino acids. From germline, CDR1 is GTSNPN and CDR2 SVGIG (reference sequence). Trimming took 8 bases from V and 8 from J; bases not matched to a gene: 5. The chain's CDR3 is CASDRDGYTF. The CDR3 DNA sequence: TGTGCCAGTGACAGGGACGGCTACACCTTC.

As DNA, the CDR3 is TGTGCCAGCGGAATAGCGGGAGAAGGTGAGCAGTTCTTC. Encoded protein: CASGIAGEGEQFF. The chain is built from TRBV2 and TRBJ2-1; 9 bases align to TRBD2. The CDR3 has 13 residues. With V trimmed by 8 bases and J by 9 bases, 8 bases remained unmatched. Germline assignment: CDR1 SNHLY and CDR2 FYNNEI.

The chain is built from TRBV3-1 and TRBJ2-5; D is possibly TRBD2 (6 bases). Germline V CDR1 and CDR2: LGHDT, YNNKEL (reference sequence). The CDR3 covers 13 residues. V dropped 0 bases and J dropped 6 bases, with 8 bases sitting between them. The CDR3 DNA reads as TGTGCCAGCAGCCAAGAGGGCGGGAAGACCCAGTACTTC. Protein sequence: CASSQEGGKTQYF.

V and J are TRBV7-9 and TRBJ1-1; no clear D gene. The CDR3 is made up of 14 amino acids. CDR1 is SEHNR and CDR2 is FQNEAQ in the germline V gene (reference sequence). Trimming pared 2 bases from V and 4 bases from J, leaving 11 bases between. CDR3 residues: CASSLQAGSTEAFF. The CDR3 nucleotides are TGTGCCAGCAGCTTACAGGCCGGAAGCACTGAAGCTTTCTTT.

J is TRBJ2-1 and V is TRBV20-1, with 7 bases fitting TRBD1. Per germline, CDR1 DFQATT and CDR2 SNEGSKA (reference sequence). The V gene end was trimmed by 3 bases and the J gene end by 8 bases; junction bases not matched to a gene: 10. The CDR3 length is 14 residues. This CDR3 reads CSARSDRVWDEQFF. The CDR3 DNA sequence: TGCAGTGCTAGGTCAGACAGGGTCTGGGATGAGCAGTTCTTC.

This chain joins TRBV5-1 and TRBJ1-1; D is possibly TRBD1 (5 bases). The CDR3 sequence is 14 residues long. Germline CDR1 is SGHRS and CDR2 is YFSETQ. V was shortened by 3 bases and J by 2 bases, with 11 bases between the two germline ends. The CDR3 coding sequence is TGCGCCAGCAGCTCCGGGACGGAAAACACTGAAGCTTTCTTT. Residues: CASSSGTENTEAFF.

The DNA for the CDR3 is TGCAGCACCCAGCGGGGGGACAATGAGCAGTTCTTC. Its translation: CSTQRGDNEQFF. V is TRBV29-1 and J is TRBJ2-1, with TRBD2 matching 9 bases. The CDR3 covers 12 residues. CDR1 and CDR2 from the germline V gene are SQVTM and ANQGSEA. V lost 8 bases and J lost 5; bases outside the gene matches: 4.